The 7 T cell receptor beta chains below come from one sample, sequenced in a study of tumor-infiltrating lymphocytes in primary liver carcinoma (TCRdb year 2017). The instrument was an Illumina HiSeq 2500. Using a constant-region primer and ProtoScript II reverse transcriptase, TCRbeta-specific cDNA was reverse-transcribed from about 540 ng total RNA. Three nested multiplex PCR rounds, following a slightly modified ARM-PCR procedure, were used to build the TCRbeta libraries. Each of the first two PCR rounds ran for around 10 cycles using multiplex TRBV1-TRBV30 forward primers together with a Cbeta reverse primer. The raw public reads went through TCRdb reprocessing: fastp at Q25, MiXCR clone calling, in-frame beta chains kept. Each record represents a unique CDR3 protein, reported with the most common genes and DNA among its rows. The sample contains about 84,000 distinct CDR3 sequences, approximately 72% of them found a single time. Roughly 19% of the sample comes from the top ten.

Total RNA and DNA were co-extracted from around 18-30 mg of bulk tissue with the AllPrep DNA/RNA mini kit, without cell sorting. The sequenced sample consisted of liver tumor tissue from sampling region 1. The cell subset or site label of this sample denotes: tumor region T1, superior pole. The receptor set was obtained from a man aged 35-49 years with primary liver carcinoma and hepatitis B virus infection.

Concerning this clonotype itself: A junction boundary mismatches the germline segment, possibly from a read error. The V and J genes are TRBV6-1 and TRBJ2-2; D is uncertain. CDR3 size: 12 residues. Germline V gives CDR1 MNHNS, CDR2 SASEGT. DNA for the CDR3: TGTTCCAGTAGGCCCGACACCTGGGAGCTGTTTTTT. Translation: CSSRPDTWELFF.

This CDR3 reads CASSLTENGELFF. DNA for the CDR3: TGTGCCAGCAGCTTAACCGAAAACGGAGAACTGTTTTTT. This sequence joins TRBV7-3 and TRBJ1-4; D remains unclear. The CDR3 covers 13 residues. V was pared by 0 bases and J by 12 bases, with 11 bases between. From germline, CDR1 is SGHTA and CDR2 FQGTGA.

As for this clonotype: This sequence may be a read error, since a much larger clone differs from it by one base. The chain recombines TRBV2 with TRBJ2-3; D not resolved. This CDR3 contains 13 residues. The ends were cut back, 1 base at V and 8 bases at J, with 10 bases in the middle. The germline V gene encodes CDR1 SNHLY and CDR2 FYNNEI. CDR3 protein: CASSEGCDGTQYF. Here the CDR3 DNA reads TGTGCCAGCAGTGAAGGGTGTGATGGTACGCAGTATTTT.

About this clonotype itself: This could be a read error, since a much larger clone is one nucleotide away. The CDR3 region is CANPCEDYSNQPRHF. DNA of the CDR3: TGTGCCAACCCATGCGAGGACTATAGCAATCAGCCCCGGCATTTT. This chain uses TRBV6-4 with TRBJ1-5; D gene uncertain. The CDR3 contains 15 residues. CDR1 and CDR2 (germline): MRHNA, SNTAGT.

On this clonotype itself: A junction end diverges from the germline sequence, so it may reflect a read error. Here the CDR3 DNA reads TGTGTCAGCAATGAACCGGGTCTAGCCAAAAACATTCAGTACTTC. As protein: CVSNEPGLAKNIQYF. This sequence joins TRBV6-1 and TRBJ2-4; D call uncertain. The CDR3 extends over 15 amino acids. Per germline, CDR1 MNHNS and CDR2 SASEGT.

Comments on this clonotype: An end of the junction differs from the germline gene, which may be a read error. The rearrangement joins TRBV6-1 to TRBJ1-4; D uncertain. Germline CDR1 MNHNS, CDR2 SASEGT. This CDR3 is 15 amino acids long. CDR3 in amino acids: CANATLDGPNEKLFF. The CDR3 DNA is TGTGCCAACGCGACCCTCGACGGCCCTAATGAAAAGCTGTTTTTT.

The chain joins TRBV29-1 to TRBJ1-1; 7 bases are shared with TRBD1. Germline CDR1 reads SQVTM; CDR2 reads ANQGSEA. The CDR3 covers 13 residues. With V trimmed by 7 bases and J by 0 bases, 5 bases remained unmatched. Here the CDR3 DNA reads TGCAGCGCTCGACAGGGCCTGAACACTGAAGCTTTCTTT. This gives the protein CSARQGLNTEAFF.